The present entry profiles one T cell receptor beta chain with its context. The CDR3 covers 17 residues. These data come from a study of shared clonotypes between healthy human individuals. Replicate PCRs from sorted subsets contained 200 ng DNA, which is 30,000 to 35,000 T cell genomes. Clones were read by immunoSEQ multiplex PCR, and TCRdb kept only the in-frame ones, dropping some. The table includes some 1,900,000 clones, over 85% detected once. Naive-designated CD8 cells lacked CD45RO, were positively enriched for CCR7, and omitted terminally differentiated effector memory CD45RA+ cells. What was sequenced was naive CD8+ T cells sorted from blood. The J gene is TRBJ1-5, the V gene TRBV21-1; the table's D call of TRBD1 was not tested on the DNA. TRBV21-1 is marked as a pseudogene. The TCR originated in a man between 18 and 35 years old in good health. The chain's CDR3 is CASSNPGQGGSNQPQHF. The CDR3 bases are TGTGCCAGCAGCAACCCAGGACAGGGAGGGAGCAATCAGCCCCAGCATTTT.